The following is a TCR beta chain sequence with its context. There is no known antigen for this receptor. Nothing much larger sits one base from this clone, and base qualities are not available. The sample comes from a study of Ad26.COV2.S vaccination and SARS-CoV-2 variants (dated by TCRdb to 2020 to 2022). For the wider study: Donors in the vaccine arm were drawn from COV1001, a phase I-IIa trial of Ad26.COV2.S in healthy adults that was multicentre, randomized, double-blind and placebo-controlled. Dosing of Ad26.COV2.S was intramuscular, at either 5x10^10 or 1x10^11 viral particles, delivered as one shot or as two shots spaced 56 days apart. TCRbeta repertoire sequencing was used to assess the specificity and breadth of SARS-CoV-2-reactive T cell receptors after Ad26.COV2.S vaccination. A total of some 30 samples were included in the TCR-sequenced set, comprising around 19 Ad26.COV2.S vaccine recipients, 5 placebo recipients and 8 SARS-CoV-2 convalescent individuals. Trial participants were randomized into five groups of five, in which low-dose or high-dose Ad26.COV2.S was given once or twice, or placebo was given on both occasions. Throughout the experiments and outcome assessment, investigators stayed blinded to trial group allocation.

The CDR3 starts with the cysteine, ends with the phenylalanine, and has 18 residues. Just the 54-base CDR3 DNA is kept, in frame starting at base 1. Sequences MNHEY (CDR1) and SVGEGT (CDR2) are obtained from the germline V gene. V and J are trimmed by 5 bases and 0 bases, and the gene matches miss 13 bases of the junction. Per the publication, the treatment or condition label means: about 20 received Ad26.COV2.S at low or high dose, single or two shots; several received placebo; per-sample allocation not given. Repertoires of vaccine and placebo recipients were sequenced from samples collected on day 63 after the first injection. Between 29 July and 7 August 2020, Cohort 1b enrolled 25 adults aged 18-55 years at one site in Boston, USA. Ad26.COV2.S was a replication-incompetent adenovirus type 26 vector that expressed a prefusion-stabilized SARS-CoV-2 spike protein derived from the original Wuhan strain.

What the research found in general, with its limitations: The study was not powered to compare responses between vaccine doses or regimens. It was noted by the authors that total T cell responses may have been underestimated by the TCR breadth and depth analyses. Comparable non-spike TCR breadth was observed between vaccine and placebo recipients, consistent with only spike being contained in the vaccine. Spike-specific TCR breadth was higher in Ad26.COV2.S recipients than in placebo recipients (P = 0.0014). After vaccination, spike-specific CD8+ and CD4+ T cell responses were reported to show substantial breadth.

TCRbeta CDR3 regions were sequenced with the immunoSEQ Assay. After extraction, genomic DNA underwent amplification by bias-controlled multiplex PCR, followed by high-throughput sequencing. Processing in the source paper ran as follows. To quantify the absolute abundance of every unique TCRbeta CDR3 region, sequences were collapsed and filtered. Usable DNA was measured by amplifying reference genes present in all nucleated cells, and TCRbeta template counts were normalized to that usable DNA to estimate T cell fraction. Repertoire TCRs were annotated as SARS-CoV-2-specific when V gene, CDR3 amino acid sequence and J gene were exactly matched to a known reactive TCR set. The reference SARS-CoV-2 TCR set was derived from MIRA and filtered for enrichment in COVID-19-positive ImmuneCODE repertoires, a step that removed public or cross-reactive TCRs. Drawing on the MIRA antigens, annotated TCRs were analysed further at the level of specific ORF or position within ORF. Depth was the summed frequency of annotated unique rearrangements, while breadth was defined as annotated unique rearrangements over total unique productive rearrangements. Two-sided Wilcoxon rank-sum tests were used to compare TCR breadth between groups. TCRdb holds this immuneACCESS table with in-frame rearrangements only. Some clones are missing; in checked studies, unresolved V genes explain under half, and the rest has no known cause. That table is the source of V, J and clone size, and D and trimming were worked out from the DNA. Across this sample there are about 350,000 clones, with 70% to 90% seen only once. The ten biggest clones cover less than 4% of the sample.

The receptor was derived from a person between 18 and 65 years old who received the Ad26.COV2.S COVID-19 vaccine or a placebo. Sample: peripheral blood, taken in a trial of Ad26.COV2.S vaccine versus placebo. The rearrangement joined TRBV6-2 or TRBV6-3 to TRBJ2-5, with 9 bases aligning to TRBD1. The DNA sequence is TGTGCCAGCAGTCACCGGACAGGGGCCTCCTTGTACCAAGAGACCCAGTACTTC. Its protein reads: CASSHRTGASLYQETQYF.